These 7 T cell receptor beta chains originate from one sample sequenced in a study of spatial heterogeneity in lung cancer. The time point was: sample taken at primary tumor resection. Whole RNA, which was extracted from tumor, nontumor lung tissue or frozen PBMC, was sequenced without any cell sorting. TCRdb independently ran MiXCR on the 5' RACE reads; one entry per CDR3 protein. Here the sample spans roughly 39,000 distinct CDR3 sequences, around 6.5% being singletons. The source was PBMCs, collected at surgery. These receptors originate from a female donor with early-stage non-small cell lung cancer.

The chain employs TRBV18 and TRBJ2-7; possibly TRBD1 for D (5 bases). Germline values: CDR1 KGHSH, CDR2 LQKENI. V was clipped by 1 base and J by 6 bases, with 16 bases between them. CDR3 size: 15 residues. CDR3 sequence: CASSPRKVLQGEQYF. The CDR3 region has the DNA TGTGCCAGCTCACCACGAAAGGTTCTTCAGGGCGAGCAGTACTTC.

This clonotype showed up many times. V gene TRBV29-1 combines with J gene TRBJ1-1; D uncertain. Germline lookup yields CDR1 SQVTM and CDR2 ANQGSEA. The CDR3 length is 11 residues. The CDR3 DNA sequence: TGCAGTCAATCCACTAATACTGAAGCTTTCTTT. Its protein product is CSQSTNTEAFF.

V is TRBV3-1 and J is TRBJ2-3, with D possibly TRBD1 on 6 matching bases. Germline V lookup: CDR1 LGHDT, CDR2 YNNKEL (reference sequence). Trimming took off 1 base at V and 2 bases at J, with 13 bases between the two ends. The CDR3 is 16 residues long. The DNA of the CDR3 is TGTGCCAGCAGCCAAGCGGGACACACCAACACAGATACGCAGTATTTT. This codes for CASSQAGHTNTDTQYF.

This clonotype was recorded at least ten times. As DNA, the CDR3 is TGCGCCAGCAGGCCAGATGCAGATTTGACGGGGAATGAAAAACTGTTTTTT. As protein: CASRPDADLTGNEKLFF. This chain links TRBV5-1 with TRBJ1-4; D unresolved. Trimming left V 5 bases short and J 5 bases short, with 22 bases between. The CDR3 consists of 17 residues. Germline loops: CDR1 SGHRS, CDR2 YFSETQ.

This clonotype was observed at least ten times. The chain is built from TRBV12-3 or TRBV12-4 and TRBJ1-3; D gene ambiguous. V lost 8 bases and J lost 1, with 12 bases in between. CDR3 length: 14 amino acids. For the CDR3, the DNA is TGTGCCAGCCGAAAGGAGGGTTCTGGAAACACCATATATTTT. Its protein product is CASRKEGSGNTIYF.

At least ten counts were recorded for this clonotype. This chain uses TRBV7-2 with TRBJ2-3, with a weak D call TRBD1 (5 bases). The V and J ends lost 5 bases and 9 bases respectively, with 18 bases between them. Germline V gene lookup returns CDR1 SGHTA and CDR2 FQGNSA. The CDR3 has 14 residues. CDR3 amino acids: CASSPPGLRETQYF. DNA for the CDR3: TGTGCCAGCAGCCCTCCAGGGCTTCGCGAAACGCAGTATTTT.

The sample holds a few counts of this clonotype. This chain links TRBV12-3 or TRBV12-4 with TRBJ1-2; tentative D call: TRBD1 (6 bases). The V end lost 6 bases, the J end lost 4 bases, and 18 bases lay between the germline ends. The CDR3 sequence is 15 residues long. DNA for the CDR3: TGTGCCAGCAGAGGGGGAGACGGAAGACTCTATGGCTACACCTTC. Protein sequence: CASRGGDGRLYGYTF.